This T cell receptor beta chain was retrieved from a study of T cell responses to AZD1222 COVID-19 vaccine. There are 15 residues in the CDR3. The J segment lost 4 bases and the V segment lost 7 bases, leaving 9 bases of the junction unmatched. The V gene's germline CDR1 is MNHEY and CDR2 SVGAGI. Here immunoSEQ multiplex PCR was the method, and the copy in TCRdb shows in-frame clones only, minus some. The sample yields tens of thousands of clones, roughly 88% seen once. For this clone: What it recognizes is unknown.

Notes on the study in general: Breadth and depth of Spike-specific TCRs rose after two AZD1222 doses. At 160-218 and 743-854, vaccine-associated CD4 TCRs were dominant, and they spanned spike. The study reported that nearly half of spike-specific TCRs target unmutated variant regions.

The sample was peripheral blood, taken 28 days after the second AZD1222 dose. The receptor was isolated from an adult who received the AZD1222 COVID-19 vaccine. The chain couples TRBV6-5 to TRBJ2-7; TRBD1 matches 11 bases. Here the CDR3 DNA reads TGTGCCAGCACTATTACCGGGGACAGGGGGTACGAGCAGTACTTC. It specifies CASTITGDRGYEQYF.